These T cell receptor beta chains were read from a single sample in a study of neurological immune-mediated disorders. TCRdb re-called the 5' RACE reads through MiXCR, storing one row per CDR3 protein. Found here are tens of thousands of distinct CDR3 sequences, about 13% of them singletons; the top ten hold around 4.3%. The material sequenced was PBMCs. These TCRs come from a female donor with HTLV-1-associated myelopathy (HAM/TSP). Both conserved end residues are part of each CDR3. D genes are given only for firm matches. The size field is filled for only some rows; it gives once, few, many or a size class.

d_call	j_call	clone_size	v_call	cdr3_nt	cdr3_aa
TRBD2	TRBJ2-5	NA	TRBV5-1	TGCGCCAGCAATACTAGCGGGAACCAAGAGACCCAGTACTTC	CASNTSGNQETQYF
TRBD2	TRBJ2-2	many	TRBV15	TGTGCTACCAGCAGAGATAACGGGGGGAGCACCGGGGAGCTGTTTTTT	CATSRDNGGSTGELFF
NA	TRBJ1-2	many	TRBV2	TGTGCCAGCAGACCCGGGACGGCGGGAGGTGGCTACACCTTC	CASRPGTAGGGYTF
NA	TRBJ2-3	NA	TRBV4-1	TGCGCCAGCAGCCGCCTCACGGGGCTTACAGATAAGCAGTATTTT	CASSRLTGLTDKQYF
NA	TRBJ1-2	many	TRBV4-1	TGCGCCAGCAGCCAAGACCCCGGACAATATGGCTACACCTTC	CASSQDPGQYGYTF
NA	TRBJ2-2	many	TRBV21-1	TGTGCCAGCAGCAACAGACAGGCCCGATACACCGGGGAGCTGTTTTTT	CASSNRQARYTGELFF
NA	TRBJ1-1	NA	TRBV9	TGTGCCGGCAGCGTAGGATCGCACATGAACACTGAAGCTTTCTTT	CAGSVGSHMNTEAFF
NA	TRBJ2-1	many	TRBV20-1	TGCAGTGCTAGAGATTTCCGGGGGGCCCACAATGAGCAGTTCTTC	CSARDFRGAHNEQFF
NA	TRBJ2-4	many	TRBV10-3	TGTGCCATCAGTGAGCAGGGTTTACAAAACATTCAGTACTTC	CAISEQGLQNIQYF
NA	TRBJ2-5	NA	TRBV7-6	TGTGCCAGCATTCGTTCCCGTGCCGGAGAGACCCAGTACTTC	CASIRSRAGETQYF
NA	TRBJ1-1	few	TRBV5-1	TGCGCCAGCAGCGTGGCGGGTAGGGAAGGCACTGAAGCTTTCTTT	CASSVAGREGTEAFF
NA	TRBJ2-7	few	TRBV7-9	TGTGCCAGCAGCGCGTGGGGTCCCTACGAGCAGTACTTC	CASSAWGPYEQYF
TRBD1	TRBJ2-7	many	TRBV7-8	TGTGCCAGCCAACGGGGGACAGGGACTATTGAGCAGTACTTC	CASQRGTGTIEQYF
NA	TRBJ2-5	many	TRBV5-1	TGCGCCAGCAGCCGACTAGATGGTGAAGAGACCCAGTACTTC	CASSRLDGEETQYF
TRBD2	TRBJ2-2	many	TRBV24-1	TGTGCCACCAGTGAAGGGACTAGAGTGAACACCGGGGAGCTGTTTTTT	CATSEGTRVNTGELFF
TRBD2	TRBJ2-5	many	TRBV5-1	TGCGCCAGCAGCTCGGGAGGGGGCCAAGAGACCCAGTACTTC	CASSSGGGQETQYF
NA	TRBJ1-2	many	TRBV27	TGTGCCAGCAGTAACTATGGGCCGGGTTCTTTCGATAATGGCTACACCTTC	CASSNYGPGSFDNGYTF
TRBD2	TRBJ2-1	many	TRBV20-1	TGCAGTGCTAGAGTTCGGACTAGCGGCGCGTCTAGGATCGGGCACAATGAGCAGTTCTTC	CSARVRTSGASRIGHNEQFF
NA	TRBJ1-4	many	TRBV27	TGTGCCAGCAGACGCGGAATTCATGAAAAACTGTTTTTT	CASRRGIHEKLFF
NA	TRBJ2-2	many	TRBV20-1	TGCAGTGCTAGAGATGCGGTCACCGGGGAGCTGTTTTTT	CSARDAVTGELFF
NA	TRBJ2-2	many	TRBV7-9	TGTGCCAGCACCGATCCTAGAGTGTGGACCGGGGAGCTGTTTTTT	CASTDPRVWTGELFF
TRBD2	TRBJ2-1	once	TRBV5-1	TGCGCCAGCAGCTCCGGGACTAGCGGGTCGGGCGATGAGCAGTTCTTC	CASSSGTSGSGDEQFF
NA	TRBJ2-6	many	TRBV5-1	TGCGCCAGCAGCTTTGATGACATATCTGGGGCCAACGTCCTGACTTTC	CASSFDDISGANVLTF
NA	TRBJ2-1	many	TRBV5-1	TGCGCCAGCAGCTTGAATGACAGACGCAATGAGCAGTTCTTC	CASSLNDRRNEQFF
NA	TRBJ2-2	many	TRBV15	TGTGCTACCAGCAGAGTGGCCGGGGAGCTGTTTTTT	CATSRVAGELFF
TRBD1	TRBJ1-2	NA	TRBV20-1	TGCAGTGCCAGCACTCCGGGACAGGGGGCGAACTATGGCTACACCTTC	CSASTPGQGANYGYTF
NA	TRBJ2-7	many	TRBV20-1	TGCAGTGCTAGAGTAGGGGGGCCCTCCTACGAGCAGTACTTC	CSARVGGPSYEQYF
NA	TRBJ2-7	many	TRBV5-1	TGCGCCAGCAGCTTGGCAGGCCTTGGGCCCTACGAGCAGTACTTC	CASSLAGLGPYEQYF
TRBD1	TRBJ1-2	many	TRBV5-1	TGCGCCAGCAGCTTGGATCCGGGGGACAGGTCGTACACCTTC	CASSLDPGDRSYTF
NA	TRBJ2-2	NA	TRBV20-1	TGCAGTGCTAGAGATAAGAAGTCGGAAATCACCGGGGAGCTGTTTTTT	CSARDKKSEITGELFF
TRBD1	TRBJ1-4	medium-sized	TRBV29-1	TGCAGCGTCGAAACAGGGGGAGGTGAAAAACTGTTTTTT	CSVETGGGEKLFF
TRBD1	TRBJ2-7	many	TRBV28	TGTGCCAGCAGTTCCGCCGGGACAGGGACCGACGAGCAGTACTTC	CASSSAGTGTDEQYF
NA	TRBJ2-1	NA	TRBV12-3/TRBV12-4	TGTGCCAGCACAAGTCAGGGTTACAATGAGCAGTTCTTC	CASTSQGYNEQFF
NA	TRBJ2-3	many	TRBV6-5	TGTGCCAGCAGTCTAGCTAATACGCAGTATTTT	CASSLANTQYF
TRBD2	TRBJ2-3	many	TRBV20-1	TGCAGTGCGACCCGCCCCAGCGGGGGGTTTTGGGTGGATACGCAGTATTTT	CSATRPSGGFWVDTQYF
NA	TRBJ1-2	many	TRBV6-5	TGTGCCAGCAGTGGAGAAATGGGGGTCTATGGCTACACCTTC	CASSGEMGVYGYTF
NA	TRBJ2-1	many	TRBV21-1	TGTGCCAGCACCGTGAACAATGAGCAGTTCTTC	CASTVNNEQFF
NA	TRBJ2-4	many	TRBV4-1	TGCGCCAGCAGCCAAGAGGAGAACATTCAGTACTTC	CASSQEENIQYF
NA	TRBJ2-1	NA	TRBV21-1	TGTGCCAACCGGACAGGGACCCGGGGTGAGCAGTTCTTC	CANRTGTRGEQFF
NA	TRBJ2-7	many	TRBV15	TGTGCCACCAGCAGAGTCCCTACTGCAGGGGTAAGCTCCTACGAGCAGTACTTC	CATSRVPTAGVSSYEQYF
TRBD2	TRBJ2-7	NA	TRBV3-1	TGTGCCAGCAGCCAGACTAGCGGGGGAACCTACGAGCAGTACTTC	CASSQTSGGTYEQYF
NA	TRBJ2-1	once	TRBV5-5	TGTGCCAGCGCCGCCAGGCTGTCGAACAATGAGCAGTTCTTC	CASAARLSNNEQFF
NA	TRBJ1-6	few	TRBV5-1	TGCGCCAGCAGCTTGGACAGGGACAATTCACCCCTCCACTTT	CASSLDRDNSPLHF
NA	TRBJ2-7	NA	TRBV20-1	TGCAGTGCCAGATGGTCCGGAAGATCCTACGAGCAGTACTTC	CSARWSGRSYEQYF
NA	TRBJ1-4	many	TRBV9	TGTGCCAGCAGCGTAGAGGGTCATAATGAAAAACTGTTTTTT	CASSVEGHNEKLFF
TRBD2	TRBJ2-2	many	TRBV11-2	TGTGCCAGCAGCACAACTCCTAGCGGGGCGAACACCGGGGAGCTGTTTTTT	CASSTTPSGANTGELFF
TRBD2	TRBJ2-5	many	TRBV9	TGTGCCAGCACGCGGGGGGGGATAGAGACCCAGTACTTC	CASTRGGIETQYF